Included here is one T cell receptor beta chain sequence, with context. The CDR3 covers 15 residues. Trimming removed 6 bases at V and 0 bases at J, with 13 bases between. Germline V CDR1 and CDR2: ENHRY, SYGVKD. PCR involved 60 Vbeta and 13 Jbeta primers. Profiling relied on immunoSEQ multiplex PCR, and the TCRdb table lists in-frame clones only, not all of them. The sample shows about 43,000 clones, over 70% of them seen only once. This sample is part of a study of cytomegalovirus exposure and HLA in healthy donors. The sequenced material came from PBMCs. The TCR sequence derives from a man aged 45-60 years in good health and CMV-seronegative. The rearrangement uses TRBV10-3 and TRBJ2-3, with a possible D match to TRBD1 (5 bases). CDR3 nucleotide sequence: TGTGCCATCAGCCTAACAGGAGAAAGCACAGATACGCAGTATTTT. This encodes CAISLTGESTDTQYF.